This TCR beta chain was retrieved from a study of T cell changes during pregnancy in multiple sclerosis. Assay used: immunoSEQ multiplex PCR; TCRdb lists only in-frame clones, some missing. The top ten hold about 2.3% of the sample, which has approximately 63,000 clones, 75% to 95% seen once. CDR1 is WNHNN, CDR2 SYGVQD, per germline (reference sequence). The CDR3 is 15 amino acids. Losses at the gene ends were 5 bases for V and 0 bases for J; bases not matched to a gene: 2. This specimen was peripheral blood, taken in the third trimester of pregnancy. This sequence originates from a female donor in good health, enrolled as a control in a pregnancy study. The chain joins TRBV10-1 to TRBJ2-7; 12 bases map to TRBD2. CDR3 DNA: TGCGCCAGCAGTACACTAGCGGGGGGCTCCTACGAGCAGTACTTC. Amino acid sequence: CASSTLAGGSYEQYF.